This T cell receptor (beta chain) was identified in a study of CD8+ T cells in alopecia areata. For this clone: Its antigen is still unknown.

Extracted RNA was reverse transcribed into cDNA, the sequencing template. Generated by immunoSEQ multiplex PCR, the TCRdb table keeps only in-frame clones and is missing some. The table records about 110,000 clones, roughly 64% of them present only once. J was trimmed by 3 bases and V by 1 base; bases with no gene match: 3. The CDR3 runs 14 residues. Germline values: CDR1 SGHNT, CDR2 YYREEE (reference sequence). Sorting of PBMCs yielded the CD4+ and CD8+ T cells. General study points: Patients displayed less clarity in TCR sharing than mice, a finding possibly related to HLA. Lesional scalp, especially alopecia totalis/universalis, showed higher clonality than normal scalp. Sequences from scalp samples also cover resident alphabeta T cells of normal skin.

The chain links TRBV5-4 to TRBJ2-5, with 7 bases lining up with TRBD2. The sample taken for sequencing was CD8+ T cells sorted from blood. This receptor was identified in a human donor in good health. CDR3 region: CASSLRLAEETQYF. In DNA form, the CDR3 reads TGTGCCAGCAGCTTGCGCCTAGCGGAAGAGACCCAGTACTTC.